The rows below give T cell receptor beta chains drawn from one sample of a study of Ad26.COV2.S vaccination and SARS-CoV-2 variants. The data were produced by immunoSEQ multiplex PCR, yet TCRdb's version contains in-frame clones alone and is incomplete. The sample records approximately 90,000 clones, 82% being singletons. This specimen consisted of peripheral blood, obtained after recovery from COVID-19. The source of these receptors is a human donor who had recovered from COVID-19. Each CDR3 is given with its conserved first and last residue.

V gene,CDR3 protein
TRBV5-1,CASSLKGTGGSYSGANVLTF
TRBV7-8,CASSLGHNTGELFF
TRBV7-2,CASSLAPTGTTYEQYF
TRBV6-2/TRBV6-3,CASSYVSGKSSYNEQFF
TRBV27,CASREGEETQYF
TRBV5-5,CASSLDTGRGPETQYF
TRBV5-4,CASSRGPGDGYTF
TRBV2,CASSPGQGRSDTQYF
TRBV27,CASSIELGRGAFF
TRBV15,CATSRDGRPDEQFF
TRBV29-1,CSVEWEGALFYGYTF
TRBV9,CASSVRGASLSDTQYF
TRBV2,CATPEGRVVEQFF
TRBV6-5,CASSYNRGQGNEQFF
TRBV10-3,CAISEFDRSNNYGYTF
TRBV2,CASSVGGSKNIQYF
TRBV9,CASSVASENNEQFF
TRBV18,CASSAGGGSSGNTIYF
TRBV28,CASSRPPQAGAWQFF
TRBV7-2,CASSLDLGRGGYTF
TRBV7-2,CASSPTGGDEQFF
TRBV28,CASSFRGRSYSYEQYF
TRBV28,CASSLGGTVEAFF
TRBV3-1/TRBV3-2,CASSQGAGPYEQYF
TRBV19,CASSLLPGTSGRYEQFF
TRBV14,CASSPRGGQGAYEQYF
TRBV24-1,CATSVPGLAGGGLNEQFF
TRBV25-1,CASSERRLNEKGETQYF
TRBV3-1/TRBV3-2,CASSPDSNQPQHF
TRBV29-1,CSVGGTSGRVYEQYF
TRBV7-8,CASSLVGWGDYGYTF
TRBV24-1,CATSPDSATGELFF
TRBV9,CASSVLAGGTGELFF
TRBV28,CASSPQLTFSETQYF
TRBV6-1,CASSESIRQGDGTQYF
TRBV28,CASSVDERGSDTQYF
TRBV28,CASSLPGTGSHEQYF
TRBV11-2,CASSLAFRDHSNQPQHF
TRBV10-3,CAISESGGSSYNEQFF
TRBV18,CASSPAVMGNTEAFF
TRBV5-1,CASWDRAYNEQFF
TRBV6-5,CASSYFPGFLYEQYF
TRBV6-2/TRBV6-3,CASSIAGAGIEQFF
TRBV5-6,CASSSPGGRSNYEQYF
TRBV2,CASTGDRGYTDTQYF
TRBV19,CASSIIGFNTEAFF
TRBV7-3,CASSDLGGLETQYF
TRBV6-1,CASSDETSEPPPRGYEQYF
TRBV12-3/TRBV12-4,CASSRIPTIYF
TRBV4-1,CASSQSGGTLRSEQYF
TRBV6-4,CASSRYEQYF
TRBV6-2/TRBV6-3,CASSWEGPEQFF
TRBV12-3/TRBV12-4,CASSTTANTEAFF